This T cell receptor (beta chain) was captured in a study of blood T cell repertoires in COVID-19. The data were produced by immunoSEQ multiplex PCR, yet TCRdb's version contains in-frame clones alone and is incomplete. Of 270,000 or so clones in the sample, roughly 86% are singletons; the top ten hold under 3%. Recovery meant two consecutive negative NP/OP PCR tests, professional clearance, or resolved symptoms. Germline values: CDR1 SGHKS, CDR2 YYEKEE (reference sequence). Deletions cut 0 bases from V and 4 bases from J, with 16 bases between. This CDR3 is 16 amino acids long. This chain connects TRBV5-5 to TRBJ2-5, with a tentative D call TRBD1 (5 bases). Sequenced input: PBMCs or T cells enriched from blood (not recorded which). This receptor was identified in a young woman who had recovered from COVID-19. For the CDR3, the DNA is TGTGCCAGCAGCTTGGAAGTAAACAGGCCGGGAGAGACCCAGTACTTC. This sequence encodes CASSLEVNRPGETQYF.